These 15 T cell receptor beta chains were sequenced from one sample in a study of T-cell reconstitution after alpha-beta-depleted transplantation in children (dated by TCRdb to 2016 to 2017). Library preparation employed PCR. Sequenced using an Illumina HiSeq 2500. To normalize quantification of the TCRbeta repertoire, the TCR libraries were built with molecular barcoding that relied on unique molecular identifiers. TCRdb reprocessing: public reads trimmed at Q25 with fastp, clones called with MiXCR, in-frame beta chains kept. Entries that share a CDR3 protein sequence are merged under the most common genes and DNA. This sample has 280,000 or so distinct CDR3 sequences in its table, and about 9.9% of those were observed once. In total, the top ten clones hold 20% to 30% of the sample. The sample's treatment or condition, from its label and the paper: allogeneic hematopoietic cell transplantation with graft depleted of TCRalphabeta T cells and CD19 B cells.

This specimen was peripheral blood, taken 180 days after TCRalphabeta/CD19-depleted stem cell transplant. All receptors derive from a male patient aged 2 to 10 who had a stem cell transplant for chronic granulomatous disease, so the T cells may come from the graft donor.

This clonotype appeared many times. In DNA, the CDR3 is TGTGCCATCGGGGCTTACACAGATACGCAGTATTTT. Translated, it gives CAIGAYTDTQYF. The chain couples TRBV10-3 to TRBJ2-3; the D gene is possibly TRBD1 (5 bases). The CDR3 totals 12 residues. CDR1 is ENHRY, CDR2 SYGVKD, per germline. Trimming removed 8 bases from V and 2 bases from J, with 8 bases in between.

The chain couples TRBV20-1 to TRBJ1-5; possible D gene TRBD1, 5 bases. Germline-derived CDR1 and CDR2 are DFQATT and SNEGSKA (reference sequence). CDR3 length equals 14 residues. V lost 6 bases, J lost 0 bases, and 12 bases lay in between. The CDR3 region is CSATHGASNQPQHF. CDR3 bases: TGCAGTGCCACACACGGGGCTAGCAATCAGCCCCAGCATTTT.

Ten or more counts support this clonotype. The chain employs TRBV7-9 and TRBJ1-4; D remains ambiguous. Between the trimmed V and J ends, which lost 3 bases and 10 bases, there was a span of 18 bases. CDR1 SEHNR and CDR2 FQNEAQ come from the germline V gene (reference sequence). The CDR3 is 15 amino acids. The CDR3 DNA reads TGTGCCAGCAGCTTCCCCACTATGGGATCCGGAAAACTGTTTTTT. The encoded protein is CASSFPTMGSGKLFF.

This clonotype came up many times. V gene TRBV20-1 combines with J gene TRBJ1-1, with D maybe TRBD1 (6 bases). Germline V gene sequence: CDR1 DFQATT, CDR2 SNEGSKA (reference sequence). The CDR3 runs 11 residues. The V end was cut by 3 bases, the J end by 4 bases, with 6 bases between. CDR3 amino acids: CSASRGTEAFF. As DNA, the CDR3 is TGCAGTGCTAGCAGGGGCACTGAAGCTTTCTTT.

This clonotype has at least ten counts. The chain employs TRBV3-1 and TRBJ2-2; 7 nucleotides agree with TRBD2. The CDR3 sequence is 16 residues long. Germline V gene lookup returns CDR1 LGHDT and CDR2 YNNKEL (reference sequence). V trimming: 4 bases; J trimming: 6 bases; junction bases outside the gene matches: 11. Written as DNA, the CDR3 is TGTGCCAGCAGCCGAAGAGCGGGAAAAGTGGCCGGGGAGCTGTTTTTT. This codes for CASSRRAGKVAGELFF.

In its sample, this clonotype was seen many times. The CDR3 is CSSGLAVTGANVLTF. In nucleotides, the CDR3 is TGCAGCTCGGGACTAGCAGTTACTGGGGCCAACGTCCTGACTTTC. The chain links TRBV29-1 to TRBJ2-6, with 9 bases identical to TRBD2. CDR1 SQVTM and CDR2 ANQGSEA come from the germline V gene. With V trimmed by 8 bases and J by 2 bases, 7 bases remained unmatched. The CDR3 consists of 15 residues. The full variable domain, rest sourced from reference TRBV29-1 and TRBJ2-6, is SAVISQKPSRDICQRGTSLTIQCQVDSQVTMMFWYRQQPGQSLTLIATANQGSEATYESGFVIDKFPISRPNLTFSTLTVSNMSPEDSSIYLCSSGLAVTGANVLTFGAGSRLTVL.

This clonotype has a count of ten or more. The rearrangement joins TRBV12-3 or TRBV12-4 to TRBJ2-2, with D possibly TRBD2 on 6 matching bases. The CDR3 spans 16 residues. V lost 4 bases, J lost 0 bases, and 12 bases lay in between. As DNA, the CDR3 is TGTGCCAGCAGTTCCAGGACTATCGCGAACACCGGGGAGCTGTTTTTT. The encoded protein is CASSSRTIANTGELFF.

This clonotype showed up many times. V and J are TRBV5-1 and TRBJ2-5, with 12 positions matching TRBD1. The CDR3 covers 16 residues. Germline V gives CDR1 SGHRS, CDR2 YFSETQ. After removal of 0 bases from V and 5 bases from J, the junction contained 5 bases not matched to a gene. The CDR3 DNA reads TGCGCCAGCAGCTTGGCCGGGACAGGGGGCTGGGAGACCCAGTACTTC. Protein product: CASSLAGTGGWETQYF.

This clonotype was recorded many times. The chain has TRBV29-1 and TRBJ1-5, with D tentatively TRBD1 (6 bases). V shed 6 bases and J shed 4 bases, with 13 bases lying between them. CDR1 SQVTM and CDR2 ANQGSEA come from the germline V gene. The CDR3 totals 13 residues. The CDR3 DNA reads as TGCAGCGTACTTGGACAGTCGAATCAGCCCCAGCATTTT. This gives the protein CSVLGQSNQPQHF. The whole variable domain, remainder taken from reference TRBV29-1 and TRBJ1-5, is SAVISQKPSRDICQRGTSLTIQCQVDSQVTMMFWYRQQPGQSLTLIATANQGSEATYESGFVIDKFPISRPNLTFSTLTVSNMSPEDSSIYLCSVLGQSNQPQHFGDGTRLSIL.

Ten or more counts support this clonotype. The rearrangement uses TRBV4-3 and TRBJ1-5; no clear D gene. The V gene lost 0 bases and the J gene lost 5 bases, with 11 bases spanning the gap. The CDR3 contains 15 residues. In germline, CDR1 is LGHNA, CDR2 YSLEER. The CDR3 is CASSQEPSAHQPQHF. CDR3 nucleotide sequence: TGCGCCAGCAGCCAAGAACCCAGTGCCCATCAGCCCCAGCATTTT.

A remark on this clonotype: This may arise from a read error, as a much more abundant clone is one base away. The CDR3 region is CASRQGYSGNTIYF. CDR3 bases: TGTGCCAGCAGACAGGGGTACTCTGGAAACACCATATATTTT. The chain is built from TRBV6-6 and TRBJ1-3, with TRBD1 matching 7 bases. This CDR3 has 14 amino acids. Losses at the gene ends were 6 bases for V and 0 bases for J; bases not matched to a gene: 2. Germline V gene sequence: CDR1 MNHNY, CDR2 SVGAGI (reference sequence).

This sequence joins TRBV5-4 and TRBJ2-3; unclear D gene. V lost 1 base to trimming and J lost 2 bases, with 11 bases between them. The germline V gene has CDR1 SGHNT and CDR2 YYREEE (reference sequence). This CDR3 comprises 15 residues. The CDR3 DNA sequence: TGTGCCAGCAGCTTGTTACAATCAAACACAGATACGCAGTATTTT. Its translation is CASSLLQSNTDTQYF.

This clonotype has ten or more counts. The rearrangement links TRBV7-2 to TRBJ2-5, with D tentatively TRBD1 or TRBD2 (6 bases each). The V end was cut by 0 bases, the J end by 5 bases, with 16 bases between. The CDR3 contains 16 residues. Germline V CDR1 and CDR2: SGHTA, FQGNSA. This CDR3 is CASSLAPIRRGETQYF. CDR3 bases: TGTGCCAGCAGCTTAGCACCAATCCGGAGGGGGGAGACCCAGTACTTC.

This clonotype was found many times. The rearrangement links TRBV5-1 to TRBJ2-2; 7 positions match TRBD2. This CDR3 has 15 residues. The V gene's germline CDR1 is SGHRS and CDR2 YFSETQ. The trim removed 4 bases at V and 7 bases at J, leaving 10 bases unmatched. CDR3 amino acids: CASSPATSPSGELFF. DNA for the CDR3: TGCGCCAGCAGCCCCGCGACTAGCCCCAGCGGGGAGCTGTTTTTT.

In its sample, this clonotype was seen a few times. The chain joins TRBV12-3 or TRBV12-4 to TRBJ2-1, with TRBD2 matching 14 bases. The CDR3 contains 15 residues. J lost 9 bases, V lost 6 bases, and 7 bases had no gene match. The CDR3 coding sequence is TGTGCCAGCAGCCTTCGACTAGCGGGGGGGTTTGAGCAGTTCTTC. Protein sequence: CASSLRLAGGFEQFF.